This T cell receptor beta chain originates from a study of cytomegalovirus exposure and HLA in healthy donors. It was with 60 Vbeta and 13 Jbeta primers that the PCR ran. Here immunoSEQ multiplex PCR was the method, and the copy in TCRdb shows in-frame clones only, minus some. The repertoire holds about 67,000 clones, with around 63% as singletons. This CDR3 spans 15 amino acids. Trimming at V came to 5 bases and at J to 0 bases, leaving 2 bases not matched to a gene. From germline, CDR1 is SNHLY and CDR2 FYNNEI. This TCR derives from a woman in her twenties or thirties in good health and CMV-seronegative. The gene calls are TRBV2 and TRBJ2-1; 9 bases align to TRBD2. Sequencing was performed on PBMCs. This CDR3 is CASSQRGASYNEQFF. CDR3 DNA: TGTGCCAGCAGTCAGCGGGGGGCCTCCTACAATGAGCAGTTCTTC.